This note documents a single T cell receptor (beta chain) sequence. Its target is not known. The sample belongs to a study of TIL therapy for anti-PD-1-resistant metastatic lung cancer. The overall study: Patients then received nivolumab; progressors got lymphodepletion, TIL and IL-2. Median tumor PD-L1 proportion score was under 7.5%.

Trimming removed 5 bases from V and 6 bases from J; junction bases left unmatched: 8. CDR3 length: 15 amino acids. Germline V gene data show CDR1 as LNHDA and CDR2 as SQIVND (reference sequence). This was the immunoSEQ v3 assay. Libraries were prepared by immunoSEQ multiplex PCR; TCRdb keeps only in-frame clonotypes and omits some of them. Here the sample spans nearly 60,000 clones, about 70% being singletons. The time point here: pre-treatment sample, taken before nivolumab and TIL therapy. Enrollment ran from October 2017 to early 2020. Overall study results and limits: Infused TIL clonotypes partially replaced the baseline blood repertoire, then decayed over months.

This specimen consisted of blood, obtained at baseline. This chain connects TRBV19 to TRBJ1-5; 9 bases fit TRBD1. The TCR originated in a person aged 25-80 years with non-small cell lung cancer. The CDR3 coding sequence is TGTGCCAGTAGTCCTTGGACAGGGGAGGGTCAGCCCCAGCATTTT. As protein: CASSPWTGEGQPQHF.